This paragraph reports one T cell receptor beta chain. The data belong to a study of blood T cell repertoires in COVID-19. This CDR3 has 18 amino acids. In germline, CDR1 is SEHNR, CDR2 FQNEAQ (reference sequence). V dropped 2 bases and J dropped 0 bases, with 19 bases sitting between them. The protocol was immunoSEQ multiplex PCR, while the TCRdb copy is restricted to in-frame clones and leaves out a portion. Of 90,000 or so clones listed, under 90% are singletons. The receptor was derived from a woman in her seventies with acute or convalescent COVID-19. Material: peripheral blood. The genes are TRBV7-9 and TRBJ1-1, with D perhaps matching TRBD1 (6 bases). The CDR3 protein is CASSLRGGTHRMNTEAFF. The CDR3, as DNA: TGTGCCAGCAGCTTACGGGGGGGGACACACCGGATGAACACTGAAGCTTTCTTT. The variable domain in full, with the rest retrieved from reference TRBV7-9 and TRBJ1-1, is DTGVSQNPRHKITKRGQNVTFRCDPISEHNRLYWYRQTLGQGPEFLTYFQNEAQLEKSRLLSDRFSAERPKGSFSTLEIQRTEQGDSAMYLCASSLRGGTHRMNTEAFFGQGTRLTVV.